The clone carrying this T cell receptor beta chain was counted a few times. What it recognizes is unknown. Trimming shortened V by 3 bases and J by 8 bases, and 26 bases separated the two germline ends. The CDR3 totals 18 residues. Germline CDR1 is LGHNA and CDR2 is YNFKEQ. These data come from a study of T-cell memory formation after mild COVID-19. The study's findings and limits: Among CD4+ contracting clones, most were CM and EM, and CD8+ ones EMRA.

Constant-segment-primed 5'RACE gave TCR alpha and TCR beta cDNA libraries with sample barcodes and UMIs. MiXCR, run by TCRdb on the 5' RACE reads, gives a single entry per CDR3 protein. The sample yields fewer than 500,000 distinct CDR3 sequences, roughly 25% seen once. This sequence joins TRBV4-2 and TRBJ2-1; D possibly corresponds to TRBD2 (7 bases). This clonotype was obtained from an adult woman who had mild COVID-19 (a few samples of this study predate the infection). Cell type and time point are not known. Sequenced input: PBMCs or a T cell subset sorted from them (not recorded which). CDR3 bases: TGTGCCAGCAGCCACGATGGGGAGGGGGGGCCGCTAGCTCATGAGCAGTTCTTC. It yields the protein CASSHDGEGGPLAHEQFF.